The 5 T cell receptor beta chains presented below share a single source sample, sequenced in a study of T-cell reconstitution after alpha-beta-depleted transplantation in children. Researchers prepared the TCRbeta library using unique molecular identifiers, the study reports. TCRdb used MiXCR to reprocess the PCR reads, holding one entry per CDR3 protein. Found here are roughly 280,000 distinct CDR3 sequences, around 10% of them singletons; the top ten hold roughly a quarter. The source was peripheral blood, collected 180 days after TCRalphabeta/CD19-depleted stem cell transplant. The receptors were gathered from a male patient between 2 and 9 years old who had a stem cell transplant for chronic granulomatous disease, so the T cells may come from the graft donor.

CDR3 region: CSVVLAARYEQYF. In DNA form, the CDR3 reads TGCAGCGTTGTACTAGCGGCCCGCTACGAGCAGTACTTC. The chain uses TRBV29-1 and TRBJ2-7, with TRBD2 matching over 8 bases. V trimming: 4 bases; J trimming: 3 bases; junction bases outside the gene matches: 5. The CDR3 loop spans 13 amino acids. From germline, CDR1 is SQVTM and CDR2 ANQGSEA.

This clonotype showed up just a few times. Since a much larger clone is just one base distant, this may be a read error. V gene TRBV20-1 combines with J gene TRBJ1-1; no clear D gene. The CDR3 runs 11 residues. Germline V gene data show CDR1 as DFQATT and CDR2 as SNEGSKA (reference sequence). Trimming took off 4 bases at V and 1 base at J, with 4 bases between the two ends. CDR3 in amino acids: CSANKNTEAFF. The CDR3, as DNA: TGCAGTGCTAACAAGAACACTGAAGCTTTCTTT.

This clonotype was seen repeatedly, ten times or more. The genes are TRBV5-4 and TRBJ2-1; 8 bases line up with TRBD2. CDR1 and CDR2 (germline): SGHNT, YYREEE (reference sequence). CDR3 length: 13 residues. The trim removed 0 bases at V and 8 bases at J, leaving 1 base unmatched. CDR3 bases: TGTGCCAGCAGCTTGGTGACTAGCGATGAGCAGTTCTTC. Translation: CASSLVTSDEQFF.

This clonotype was recorded at least ten times. The J gene is TRBJ2-7, the V gene TRBV29-1, with no clear D. The V end was cut by 7 bases, the J end by 0 bases, with 7 bases between. In germline, CDR1 is SQVTM, CDR2 ANQGSEA. The CDR3 is 11 residues long. The CDR3 region is CSARNSYEQYF. CDR3 in DNA: TGCAGCGCCAGGAACTCCTACGAGCAGTACTTC.

A note on this clonotype: It may be a read error: a sequence one base away is much more abundant. This chain joins TRBV5-5 and TRBJ2-2, with 13 bases identical to TRBD2. This CDR3 spans 16 amino acids. CDR1 and CDR2 (germline): SGHKS, YYEKEE (reference sequence). CDR3 DNA: TGTGCCAGCAGCTCCCGGACTAGCGGGAGTACCGGGGAGCTGTCTTTT. Translated, it gives CASSSRTSGSTGELSF.